This T cell receptor beta chain was sequenced during a study of T-cell memory formation after mild COVID-19. Study observations and caveats: Memory from before infection featured some responding clones, which suggests cross-reactive memory joined.

TCRdb reanalysed the 5' RACE reads using MiXCR and keeps one entry per CDR3 protein. The data show over 25,000 distinct CDR3 sequences, around a fifth seen once. Germline CDR1 and CDR2: SEHNR and FQNEAQ (reference sequence). V lost 4 bases, J lost 6 bases, and 3 bases stayed unmatched. The CDR3 runs to 13 residues. A few counts support this clonotype. As yet, its antigen is unknown. The sequenced sample was PBMCs or a T cell subset sorted from them (not recorded which). The clonotype originates from an adult who had mild COVID-19 (a few samples of this study predate the infection). Cell type and time point are not known. The rearrangement links TRBV7-9 to TRBJ2-1; 7 bases line up with TRBD1. CDR3 coding DNA: TGTGCCAGCAGCTCATCAGGGGGCAATGAGCAGTTCTTC. This encodes CASSSSGGNEQFF.